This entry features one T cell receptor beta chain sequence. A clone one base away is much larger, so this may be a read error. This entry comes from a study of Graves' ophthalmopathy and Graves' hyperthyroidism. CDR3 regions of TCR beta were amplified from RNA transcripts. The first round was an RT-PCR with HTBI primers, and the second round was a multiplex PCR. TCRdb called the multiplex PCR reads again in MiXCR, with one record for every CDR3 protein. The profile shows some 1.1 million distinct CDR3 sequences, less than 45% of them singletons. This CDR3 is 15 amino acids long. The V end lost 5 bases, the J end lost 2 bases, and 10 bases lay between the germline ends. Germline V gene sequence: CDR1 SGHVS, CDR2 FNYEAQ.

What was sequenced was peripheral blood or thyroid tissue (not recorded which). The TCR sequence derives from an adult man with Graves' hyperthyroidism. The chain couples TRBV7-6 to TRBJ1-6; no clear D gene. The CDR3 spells CASSPIGTYNSPLHF. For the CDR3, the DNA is TGTGCCAGCAGCCCCATCGGGACCTATAATTCACCCCTCCACTTT.